This is a list of T cell receptor beta chains from one sample in a study of type 1 regulatory T cells. These receptors are not linked to any known antigen. TCRdb re-derived calls from the reads in MiXCR, one entry per CDR3 protein. Here the sample spans 63,000 or so distinct CDR3 sequences, approximately 50% being singletons. Input material: cultured non-Tr1 T cells, either the whole culture or a sorted T cell fraction (not recorded which). Receptors were obtained from a human donor in good health. Both conserved end residues are part of each CDR3. Each record gives: CDR3 DNA, CDR3 protein, V gene, D gene, J gene, clone size. The D gene is left open where the match is weak. Clone size is given for some rows only: seen once, a few or many times, or a class if the clone is expanded.

DNA: TGTGCCAGCAGTCTGGGCGGGGGAAGGGTAGATACGCAGTATTTT
CDR3: CASSLGGGRVDTQYF
V: TRBV6-5
D: TRBD2
J: TRBJ2-3
size: few

DNA: TGCGCCAGCAGTCAAGGGACTCTTAGCTCCTACGAGCAGTACTTC
CDR3: CASSQGTLSSYEQYF
V: TRBV5-1
D: -
J: TRBJ2-7
size: -

DNA: TGTGCCAGCAAACGGTCGAGCTCCTATAATTCACCCCTCCACTTT
CDR3: CASKRSSSYNSPLHF
V: TRBV28
D: -
J: TRBJ1-6
size: -

DNA: TGTGCCAGCAGCCAAGATTCCGTTTCGACCGGGGAGCTGTTTTTT
CDR3: CASSQDSVSTGELFF
V: TRBV3-1
D: -
J: TRBJ2-2
size: -

DNA: TGCGCCAGCAGCTTGGCCGGCGGGGGGCACGGTGGTGAGCAGTTCTTC
CDR3: CASSLAGGGHGGEQFF
V: TRBV5-1
D: TRBD2
J: TRBJ2-1
size: few

DNA: TGTGCCAGCAGCCTCAGACTAGCGGGGGAGCAAGAGACCCAGTACTTC
CDR3: CASSLRLAGEQETQYF
V: TRBV11-2
D: TRBD2
J: TRBJ2-5
size: -

DNA: TGTGCCAGTAGGGGCTACATGGGGACTGAGCAGTTCTTC
CDR3: CASRGYMGTEQFF
V: TRBV19
D: -
J: TRBJ2-1
size: -

DNA: TGCGCCAGCAGCTTGGACAGGGCCAACACCGGGGAGCTGTTTTTT
CDR3: CASSLDRANTGELFF
V: TRBV5-1
D: -
J: TRBJ2-2
size: few

DNA: TGTGCGGCGACGAACACCGGGGAGCTGTTTTTT
CDR3: CAATNTGELFF
V: TRBV6-2/TRBV6-3
D: -
J: TRBJ2-2
size: once

DNA: TGTGCCAGCACCAGGACAGGGGGACGAGGGGAGCTGTTTTTT
CDR3: CASTRTGGRGELFF
V: TRBV2
D: TRBD1
J: TRBJ2-2
size: -

DNA: TGTGCCAGCAGCTACCTTGACAGCAATCAGCCCCAGCATTTT
CDR3: CASSYLDSNQPQHF
V: TRBV5-5
D: -
J: TRBJ1-5
size: -

DNA: TGCGCCAGCAGCCAACGTGTAGGGTCCCCCTACGAGCAGTACTTC
CDR3: CASSQRVGSPYEQYF
V: TRBV4-3
D: -
J: TRBJ2-7
size: -

DNA: TGTGCCAGCAGCCGAAGGGGGGGAAACACAGATACGCAGTATTTT
CDR3: CASSRRGGNTDTQYF
V: TRBV12-3/TRBV12-4
D: -
J: TRBJ2-3
size: few

DNA: TGTGCCAGCAGCCGCCTTAAGTTAGGGGAGATGGGGGCCGGGGAGCTGTTTTTT
CDR3: CASSRLKLGEMGAGELFF
V: TRBV7-8
D: -
J: TRBJ2-2
size: -

DNA: TGTGCCAGCAGTCCCCCCTCCAGGCGAGGCACAGATACGCAGTATTTT
CDR3: CASSPPSRRGTDTQYF
V: TRBV28
D: -
J: TRBJ2-3
size: few

DNA: TGCAGTGCTGGGGGAAGTGAGGATCAGCCCCAGCATTTT
CDR3: CSAGGSEDQPQHF
V: TRBV20-1
D: -
J: TRBJ1-5
size: -

DNA: TGTGCCAGCAGTTACCTTAAAAAGACAGGGGGCCACGAGCAGTACTTC
CDR3: CASSYLKKTGGHEQYF
V: TRBV6-5
D: TRBD1
J: TRBJ2-7
size: -

DNA: TGCAGTGCTAGGACCCTCACAGGGAGCTCAGCTAGCTACACCTTC
CDR3: CSARTLTGSSASYTF
V: TRBV20-1
D: -
J: TRBJ1-2
size: -

DNA: TGTGCCAGCAGCTTAGGGGGGGGCAGGAGCGGCGAGCAGTACTTC
CDR3: CASSLGGGRSGEQYF
V: TRBV7-2
D: -
J: TRBJ2-7
size: -

DNA: TGTGCCAGCAGTGGCTCCGATTCACCCCTCCACTTT
CDR3: CASSGSDSPLHF
V: TRBV2
D: -
J: TRBJ1-6
size: -

DNA: TGTGCCAGCAGTCCGAGACAGACGACCTACGAGCAGTACTTC
CDR3: CASSPRQTTYEQYF
V: TRBV6-2/TRBV6-3
D: -
J: TRBJ2-7
size: -

DNA: TGTGCCAGCAGCCCGAGTGGCTCCTACGAGCAGTACTTC
CDR3: CASSPSGSYEQYF
V: TRBV7-9
D: -
J: TRBJ2-7
size: -

DNA: TGTGCCAGCTCACCAAGCGGGGGCCATATGGGCGAGCAGTTCTTC
CDR3: CASSPSGGHMGEQFF
V: TRBV18
D: TRBD2
J: TRBJ2-1
size: -

DNA: TGCAGTGCTAGAGATCGACTAGCGGGGGTTGAGACCCAGTACTTC
CDR3: CSARDRLAGVETQYF
V: TRBV20-1
D: TRBD2
J: TRBJ2-5
size: few

DNA: TGTGCCATCAGTGATTCTAGCGGGGCACAAGAGACCCAGTACTTC
CDR3: CAISDSSGAQETQYF
V: TRBV10-3
D: TRBD2
J: TRBJ2-5
size: few

DNA: TGCGCCAGCAGCGTGGGACTAGCGGGGGGGGAGCTGTTTTTT
CDR3: CASSVGLAGGELFF
V: TRBV5-1
D: TRBD2
J: TRBJ2-2
size: -

DNA: TGTGCCAGCACAATCCGGCTAGCGGGGGCCTACAATGAGCAGTTCTTC
CDR3: CASTIRLAGAYNEQFF
V: TRBV12-3/TRBV12-4
D: TRBD2
J: TRBJ2-1
size: few

DNA: TGTGCCAGCTCCATCTTCAGGACAGGGAGAAACACTGAAGCTTTCTTT
CDR3: CASSIFRTGRNTEAFF
V: TRBV7-2
D: TRBD1
J: TRBJ1-1
size: -

DNA: TGTGCCAGCAGCTTAGATATAAGCTACGAGCAGTACTTC
CDR3: CASSLDISYEQYF
V: TRBV7-9
D: -
J: TRBJ2-7
size: few

DNA: TGCGCCAGCAGCTCGGACAGGGGGCACGGGGAGACCCAGTACTTC
CDR3: CASSSDRGHGETQYF
V: TRBV5-1
D: TRBD1
J: TRBJ2-5
size: -

DNA: TGTGCCAGCAGTAAAGGGACAGGGTCTGGGGGTGAAAAACTGTTTTTT
CDR3: CASSKGTGSGGEKLFF
V: TRBV6-5
D: TRBD1
J: TRBJ1-4
size: -

DNA: TGTGCCAGCGCTCTCGCCAGCGCGAACACCGGGGAGCTGTTTTTT
CDR3: CASALASANTGELFF
V: TRBV19
D: -
J: TRBJ2-2
size: many

DNA: TGTGCCAGCAGTTTCCGCGGGGGTGGCACAGATACGCAGTATTTT
CDR3: CASSFRGGGTDTQYF
V: TRBV12-3/TRBV12-4
D: TRBD2
J: TRBJ2-3
size: few

DNA: TGTGCCTGGAGTGTACTGGGACAGGGGAGGACTGAAGCTTTCTTT
CDR3: CAWSVLGQGRTEAFF
V: TRBV30
D: TRBD1
J: TRBJ1-1
size: -

DNA: TGTGCCAGCAGCTTAGCATTCCTGGGGGAAAAACTGTTTTTT
CDR3: CASSLAFLGEKLFF
V: TRBV7-2
D: -
J: TRBJ1-4
size: few

DNA: TGTGCCAGCAGCCAACCTCGAGTAACCTTCTCTGGAAACACCATATATTTT
CDR3: CASSQPRVTFSGNTIYF
V: TRBV14
D: -
J: TRBJ1-3
size: -

DNA: TGTGCCTGGAGTTTGGACCGAATCTCTGGGGCCAACGTCCTGACTTTC
CDR3: CAWSLDRISGANVLTF
V: TRBV30
D: -
J: TRBJ2-6
size: -

DNA: TGCGCCAGCAGCCAGAACAGGGGGCTAGGGCCAGATACGCAGTATTTT
CDR3: CASSQNRGLGPDTQYF
V: TRBV4-3
D: TRBD1
J: TRBJ2-3
size: many

DNA: TGCAGTGCCACAGGGTCAGTCCTGTCCTACGAGCAGTACTTC
CDR3: CSATGSVLSYEQYF
V: TRBV20-1
D: -
J: TRBJ2-7
size: -

DNA: TGTGCCAGCAGTCCCAAAGCGGGGGGCACAGATACGCAGTATTTT
CDR3: CASSPKAGGTDTQYF
V: TRBV6-1
D: TRBD2
J: TRBJ2-3
size: few

DNA: TGTGCCAGCAGGCGAACAGAGAACTATGGCTACACCTTC
CDR3: CASRRTENYGYTF
V: TRBV2
D: -
J: TRBJ1-2
size: few

DNA: TGCAGTGCTAGAGATCGCGCAGGGCATCAGCCCCAGCATTTT
CDR3: CSARDRAGHQPQHF
V: TRBV20-1
D: -
J: TRBJ1-5
size: -